This T cell receptor beta chain was retrieved from a study of blood T cells in healthy people across ages. V lost 1 base and J lost 11; bases outside the gene matches: 1. This CDR3 contains 11 residues. Per germline, CDR1 LGHDT and CDR2 YNNKEL (reference sequence). There are a few counts of this clonotype. Its specificity is unknown. A second PCR of roughly 7 to 11 cycles used a sample-barcoded 5' primer and a J-beta primer mix. Each of the cDNA molecules was tagged by a template-switch adaptor with 12 random nucleotides. A single record per CDR3 protein comes from TCRdb applying MiXCR to the 5' RACE reads. The repertoire includes hundreds of thousands of distinct CDR3 sequences, about 30% of them detected once, and 15% to 17% sits in the top ten. Broader study findings: Unknown CMV status may confound age-related changes in expanded clones. Naive T cell percentage showed a strong correlation with TCR beta diversity.

The TCR was taken from a woman of 80 years or more in good health. The sequenced sample consisted of blood. This rearrangement joins TRBV3-1 to TRBJ1-1; 7 nucleotides agree with TRBD1. The CDR3 sequence: CASSQGRGAFF. CDR3 bases: TGTGCCAGCAGCCAAGGCAGGGGGGCTTTCTTT.